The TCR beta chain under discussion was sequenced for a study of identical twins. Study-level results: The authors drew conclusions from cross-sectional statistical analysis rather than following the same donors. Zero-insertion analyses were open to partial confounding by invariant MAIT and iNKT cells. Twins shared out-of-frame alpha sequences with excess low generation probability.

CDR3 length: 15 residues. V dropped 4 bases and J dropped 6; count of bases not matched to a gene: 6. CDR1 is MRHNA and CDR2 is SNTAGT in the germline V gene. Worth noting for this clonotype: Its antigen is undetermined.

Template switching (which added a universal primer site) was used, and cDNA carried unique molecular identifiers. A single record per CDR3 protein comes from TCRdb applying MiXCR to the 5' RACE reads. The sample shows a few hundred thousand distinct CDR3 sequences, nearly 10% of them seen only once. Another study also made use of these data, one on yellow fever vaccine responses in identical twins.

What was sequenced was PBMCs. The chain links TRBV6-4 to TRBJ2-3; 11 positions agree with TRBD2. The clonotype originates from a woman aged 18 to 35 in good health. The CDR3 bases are TGTGCCAGCAGTGTTACTAGCGGGAGAAAGGATACGCAGTATTTT. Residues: CASSVTSGRKDTQYF.